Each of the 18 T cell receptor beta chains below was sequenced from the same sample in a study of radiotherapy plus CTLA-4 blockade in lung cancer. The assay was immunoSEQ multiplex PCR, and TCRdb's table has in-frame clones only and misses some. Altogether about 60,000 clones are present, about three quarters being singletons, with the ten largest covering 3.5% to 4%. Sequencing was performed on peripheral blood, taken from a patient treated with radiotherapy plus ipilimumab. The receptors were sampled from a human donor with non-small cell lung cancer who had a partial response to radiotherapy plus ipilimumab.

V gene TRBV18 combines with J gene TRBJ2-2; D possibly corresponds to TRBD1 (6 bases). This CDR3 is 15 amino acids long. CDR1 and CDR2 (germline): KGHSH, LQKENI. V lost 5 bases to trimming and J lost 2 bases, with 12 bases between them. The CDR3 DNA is TGTGCCAGCTCATGGACAGAAACTAACACCGGGGAGCTGTTTTTT. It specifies CASSWTETNTGELFF.

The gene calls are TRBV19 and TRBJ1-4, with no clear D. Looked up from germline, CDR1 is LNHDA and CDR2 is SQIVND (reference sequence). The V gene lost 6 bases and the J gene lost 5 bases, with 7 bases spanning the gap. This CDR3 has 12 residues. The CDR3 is CASRTRNEKLFF. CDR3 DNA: TGTGCCAGTAGGACGAGGAATGAAAAACTGTTTTTT.

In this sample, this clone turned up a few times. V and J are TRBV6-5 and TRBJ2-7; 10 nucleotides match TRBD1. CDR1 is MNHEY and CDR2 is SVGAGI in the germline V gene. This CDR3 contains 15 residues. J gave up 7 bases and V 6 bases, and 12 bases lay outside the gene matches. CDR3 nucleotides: TGTGCCAGCAGCCGCAAGGGACAGGGGATGGGTGAGCAGTACTTC. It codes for CASSRKGQGMGEQYF.

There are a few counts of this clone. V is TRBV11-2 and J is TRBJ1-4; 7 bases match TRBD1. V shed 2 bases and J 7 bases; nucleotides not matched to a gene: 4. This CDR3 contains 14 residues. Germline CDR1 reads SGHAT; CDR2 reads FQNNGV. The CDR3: CASSLQGGVEKLFF. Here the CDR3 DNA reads TGTGCCAGCAGCTTACAGGGGGGCGTTGAAAAACTGTTTTTT.

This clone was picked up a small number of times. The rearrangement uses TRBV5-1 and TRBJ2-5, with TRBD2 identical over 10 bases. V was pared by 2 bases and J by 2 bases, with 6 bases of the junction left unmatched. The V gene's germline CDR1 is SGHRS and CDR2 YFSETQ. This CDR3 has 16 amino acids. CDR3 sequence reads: CASSLGLAGEQETQYF. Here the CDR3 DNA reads TGCGCCAGCAGCTTAGGGCTAGCGGGGGAACAAGAGACCCAGTACTTC. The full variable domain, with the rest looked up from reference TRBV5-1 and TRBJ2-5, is KAGVTQTPRYLIKTRGQQVTLSCSPISGHRSVSWYQQTPGQGLQFLFEYFSETQRNKGNFPGRFSGRQFSNSRSEMNVSTLELGDSALYLCASSLGLAGEQETQYFGPGTRLLVL.

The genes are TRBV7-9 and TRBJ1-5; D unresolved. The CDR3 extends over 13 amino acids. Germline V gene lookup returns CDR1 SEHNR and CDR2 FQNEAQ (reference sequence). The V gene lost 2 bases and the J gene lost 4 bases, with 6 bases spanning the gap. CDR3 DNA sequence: TGTGCCAGCAGCTTAAACTGGAATCAGCCCCAGCATTTT. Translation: CASSLNWNQPQHF.

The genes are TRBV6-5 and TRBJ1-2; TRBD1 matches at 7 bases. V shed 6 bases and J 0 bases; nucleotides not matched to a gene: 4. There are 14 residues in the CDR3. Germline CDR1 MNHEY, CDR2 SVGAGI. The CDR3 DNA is TGTGCCAGCAGCAGACAGGGTTCTAACTATGGCTACACCTTC. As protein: CASSRQGSNYGYTF.

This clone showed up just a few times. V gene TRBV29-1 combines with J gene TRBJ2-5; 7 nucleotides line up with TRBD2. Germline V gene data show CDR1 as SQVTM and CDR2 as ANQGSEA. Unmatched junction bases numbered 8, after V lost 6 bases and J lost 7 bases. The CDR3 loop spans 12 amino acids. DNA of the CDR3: TGCAGCGTGGGTGCTCAGCGGGGGACCCAGTACTTC. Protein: CSVGAQRGTQYF.

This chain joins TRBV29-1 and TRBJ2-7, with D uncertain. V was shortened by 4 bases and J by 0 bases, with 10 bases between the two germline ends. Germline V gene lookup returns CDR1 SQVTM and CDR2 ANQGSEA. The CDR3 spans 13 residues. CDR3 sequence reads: CSVVATSSYEQYF. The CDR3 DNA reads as TGCAGCGTTGTGGCCACCAGCTCCTACGAGCAGTACTTC.

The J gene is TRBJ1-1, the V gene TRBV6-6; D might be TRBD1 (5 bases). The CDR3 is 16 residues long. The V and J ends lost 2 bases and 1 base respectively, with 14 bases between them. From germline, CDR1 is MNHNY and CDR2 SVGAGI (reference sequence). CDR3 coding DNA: TGTGCCAGCAGTTACGAGCAGGGAACATGGAACACTGAAGCTTTCTTT. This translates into CASSYEQGTWNTEAFF.

CDR3 sequence (DNA): TGTGCCAGCAGCGTAGGAACAGGGGGTTCCTACGAGCAGTACTTC. It codes for CASSVGTGGSYEQYF. V is TRBV9 and J is TRBJ2-7, with 8 nucleotides matching TRBD1. This CDR3 contains 15 residues. V was clipped by 0 bases and J by 1 base; unmatched bases: 3. CDR1 and CDR2 from the germline V gene are SGDLS and YYNGEE. Based on the CDR3 plus reference TRBV9 and TRBJ2-7, the full variable domain is DSGVTQTPKHLITATGQRVTLRCSPRSGDLSVYWYQQSLDQGLQFLIQYYNGEERAKGNILERFSAQQFPDLHSELNLSSLELGDSALYFCASSVGTGGSYEQYFGPGTRLTVT.

CDR3 region: CASSLSVNNSPLHF. The CDR3 region has the DNA TGTGCCAGCAGTTTATCCGTAAATAATTCACCCCTCCACTTT. The chain links TRBV6-5 to TRBJ1-6, with D hard to call. The germline CDR1 and CDR2 sequences are MNHEY and SVGAGI. Trimming removed 4 bases at V and 5 bases at J, with 9 bases between. The CDR3 has 14 amino acids.

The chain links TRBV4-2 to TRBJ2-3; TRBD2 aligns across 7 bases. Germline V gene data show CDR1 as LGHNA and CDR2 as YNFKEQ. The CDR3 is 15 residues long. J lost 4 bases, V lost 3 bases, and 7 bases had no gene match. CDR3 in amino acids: CASSHEWGGADTQYF. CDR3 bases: TGTGCCAGCAGCCATGAGTGGGGAGGGGCAGATACGCAGTATTTT.

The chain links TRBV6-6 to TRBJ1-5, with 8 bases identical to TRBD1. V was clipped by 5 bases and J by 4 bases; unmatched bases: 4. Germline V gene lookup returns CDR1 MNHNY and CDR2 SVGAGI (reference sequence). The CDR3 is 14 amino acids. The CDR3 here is CASSDRQGNQPQHF. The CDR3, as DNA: TGTGCCAGCAGTGACCGACAGGGGAATCAGCCCCAGCATTTT.

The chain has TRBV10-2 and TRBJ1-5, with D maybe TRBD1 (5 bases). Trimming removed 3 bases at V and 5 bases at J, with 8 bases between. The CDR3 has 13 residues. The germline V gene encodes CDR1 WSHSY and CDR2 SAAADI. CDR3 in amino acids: CASSEMGHQPQHF. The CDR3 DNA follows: TGCGCCAGCAGTGAAATGGGGCATCAGCCCCAGCATTTT.

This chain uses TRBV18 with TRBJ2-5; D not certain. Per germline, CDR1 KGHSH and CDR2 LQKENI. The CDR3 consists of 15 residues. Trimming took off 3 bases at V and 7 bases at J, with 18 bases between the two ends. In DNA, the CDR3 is TGTGCCAGCTCACCTACTCAAGACGGAGTAGGGACCCAGTACTTC. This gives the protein CASSPTQDGVGTQYF.

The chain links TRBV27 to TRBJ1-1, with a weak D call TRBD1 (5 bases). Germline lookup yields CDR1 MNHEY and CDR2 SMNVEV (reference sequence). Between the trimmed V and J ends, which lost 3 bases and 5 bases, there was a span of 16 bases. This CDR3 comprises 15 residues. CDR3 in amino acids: CASSLSRGVVTEAFF. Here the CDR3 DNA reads TGTGCCAGCAGTTTGTCCCGGGGGGTCGTGACTGAAGCTTTCTTT.

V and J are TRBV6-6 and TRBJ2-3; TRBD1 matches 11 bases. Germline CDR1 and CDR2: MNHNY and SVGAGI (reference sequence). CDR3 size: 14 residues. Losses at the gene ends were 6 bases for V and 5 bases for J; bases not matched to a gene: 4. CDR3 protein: CASRRTGGLDTQYF. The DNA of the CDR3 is TGTGCCAGCAGAAGGACAGGGGGCTTAGATACGCAGTATTTT.